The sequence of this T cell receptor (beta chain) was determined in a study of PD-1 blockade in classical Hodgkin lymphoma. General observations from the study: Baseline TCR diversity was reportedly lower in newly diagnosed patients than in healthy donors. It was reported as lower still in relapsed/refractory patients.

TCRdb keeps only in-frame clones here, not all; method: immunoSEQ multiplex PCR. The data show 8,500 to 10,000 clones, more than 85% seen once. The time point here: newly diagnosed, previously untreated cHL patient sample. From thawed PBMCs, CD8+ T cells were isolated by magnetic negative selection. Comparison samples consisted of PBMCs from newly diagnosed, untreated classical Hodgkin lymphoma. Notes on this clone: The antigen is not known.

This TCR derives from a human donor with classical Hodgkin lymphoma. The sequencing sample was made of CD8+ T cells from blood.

The CDR3 protein is CASSPSTWQGTNTEAFF. Written as DNA, the CDR3 is TGCGCCAGCAGCCCTTCTACCTGGCAGGGCACGAACACTGAAGCTTTCTTT. The rearrangement uses TRBV4-1 and TRBJ1-1; possible D gene TRBD1, 5 bases. The CDR3 has 17 amino acids. In germline, CDR1 is MGHRA, CDR2 YSYEKL. Trimming cost V 4 bases and J 1 base, with 19 bases left between them.